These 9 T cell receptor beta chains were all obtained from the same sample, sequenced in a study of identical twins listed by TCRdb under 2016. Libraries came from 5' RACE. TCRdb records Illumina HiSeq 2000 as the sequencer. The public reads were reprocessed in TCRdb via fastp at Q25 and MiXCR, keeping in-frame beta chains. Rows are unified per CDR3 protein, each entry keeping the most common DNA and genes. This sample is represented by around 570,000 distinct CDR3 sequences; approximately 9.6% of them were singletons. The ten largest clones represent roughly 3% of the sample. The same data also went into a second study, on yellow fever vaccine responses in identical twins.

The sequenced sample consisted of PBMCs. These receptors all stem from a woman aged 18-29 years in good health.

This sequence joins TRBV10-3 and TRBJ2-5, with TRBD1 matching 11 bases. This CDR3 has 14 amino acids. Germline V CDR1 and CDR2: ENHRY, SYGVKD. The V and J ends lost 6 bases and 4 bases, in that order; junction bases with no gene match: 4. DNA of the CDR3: TGTGCCATCAGATCTGGACAGGGGGCAGAGACCCAGTACTTC. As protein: CAIRSGQGAETQYF.

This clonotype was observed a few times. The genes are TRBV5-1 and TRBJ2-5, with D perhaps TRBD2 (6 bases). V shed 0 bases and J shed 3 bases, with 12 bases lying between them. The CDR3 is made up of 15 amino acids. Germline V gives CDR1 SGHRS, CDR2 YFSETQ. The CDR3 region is CASSLGLVREETQYF. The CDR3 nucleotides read TGCGCCAGCAGCTTGGGACTAGTGAGGGAAGAGACCCAGTACTTC.

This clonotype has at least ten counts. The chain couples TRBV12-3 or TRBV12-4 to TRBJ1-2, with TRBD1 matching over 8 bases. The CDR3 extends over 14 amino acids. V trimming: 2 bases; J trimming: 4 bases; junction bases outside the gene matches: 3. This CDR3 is CASSLSGGAYGYTF. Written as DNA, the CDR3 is TGTGCCAGCAGTTTATCAGGGGGCGCCTATGGCTACACCTTC.

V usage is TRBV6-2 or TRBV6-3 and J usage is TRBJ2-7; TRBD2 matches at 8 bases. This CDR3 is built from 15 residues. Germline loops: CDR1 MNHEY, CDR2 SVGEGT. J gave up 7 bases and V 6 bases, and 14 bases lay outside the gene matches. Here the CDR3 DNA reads TGTGCCAGCAGCTACCCGCCGGGGGGGCCCAAGGAGCAGTACTTC. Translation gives CASSYPPGGPKEQYF.

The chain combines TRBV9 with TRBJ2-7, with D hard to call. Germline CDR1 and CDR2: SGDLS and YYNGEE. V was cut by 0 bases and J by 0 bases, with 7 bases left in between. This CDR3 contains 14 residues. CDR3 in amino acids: CASSVGTISYEQYF. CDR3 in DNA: TGTGCCAGCAGCGTAGGCACAATCTCCTACGAGCAGTACTTC.

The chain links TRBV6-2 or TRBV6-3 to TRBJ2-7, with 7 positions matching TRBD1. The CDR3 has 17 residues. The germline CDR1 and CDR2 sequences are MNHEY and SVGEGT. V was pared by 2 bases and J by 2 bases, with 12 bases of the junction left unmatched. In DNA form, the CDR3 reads TGTGCCAGCAGTTACGACAGGGCAGGACTCCTTCCCTACGAGCAGTACTTC. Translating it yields CASSYDRAGLLPYEQYF.

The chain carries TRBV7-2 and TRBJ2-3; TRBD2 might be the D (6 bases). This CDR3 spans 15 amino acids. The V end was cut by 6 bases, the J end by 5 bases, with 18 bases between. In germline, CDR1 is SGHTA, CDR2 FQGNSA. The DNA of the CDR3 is TGTGCCAGCAGTCTTCGGGAGAGGTTTGAAGATACGCAGTATTTT. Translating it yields CASSLRERFEDTQYF.

CDR3 sequence (DNA): TGTGCCAGCAGCCTCTGGAGCGGGGGAAACACAGATACGCAGTATTTT. This codes for CASSLWSGGNTDTQYF. V is TRBV9 and J is TRBJ2-3, with 8 bases that match TRBD2. Germline V gene lookup returns CDR1 SGDLS and CDR2 YYNGEE. The CDR3 has 16 amino acids. Germline trimming cut 4 bases from V and 2 bases from J; bases unmatched to any gene: 9.

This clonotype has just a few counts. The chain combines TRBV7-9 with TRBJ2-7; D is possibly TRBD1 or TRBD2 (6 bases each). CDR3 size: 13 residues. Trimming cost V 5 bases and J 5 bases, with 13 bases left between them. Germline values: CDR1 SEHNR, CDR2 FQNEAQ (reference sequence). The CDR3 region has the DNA TGTGCCAGCAGCCTACGTAGGGGGGACGAGCAGTACTTC. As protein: CASSLRRGDEQYF.